Below, 20 T cell receptor beta chains from the same sample are listed, as sequenced in a study of T cell clonotyping in hematopoietic cell transplantation. Profiled with immunoSEQ multiplex PCR; TCRdb holds only in-frame clones, not every one. The data show around 17,000 clones, around nine tenths seen once. The material sequenced was peripheral blood mononuclear cells. The receptor source for this set is a man aged 40-50 years in good health. Some clones in this sample may be carry-over from other donors' samples.

The J gene is TRBJ1-5, the V gene TRBV7-2; D gene ambiguous. V was pared by 2 bases and J by 4 bases, with 12 bases between. Germline CDR1 and CDR2: SGHTA and FQGNSA. CDR3 length: 15 residues. The CDR3 region is CASSLMRHLNQPQHF. The CDR3, as DNA: TGTGCCAGCAGCTTAATGCGGCACCTGAATCAGCCCCAGCATTTT.

CDR3 in amino acids: CASSGGTGTGNTIYF. CDR3 nucleotides: TGTGCCAGCAGCGGTGGGACAGGGACGGGAAACACCATATATTTT. The V call is TRBV7-9, the J call TRBJ1-3; 9 positions match TRBD1. The CDR3 totals 15 residues. Germline trimming cut 5 bases from V and 4 bases from J; bases unmatched to any gene: 6. CDR1 and CDR2 (germline): SEHNR, FQNEAQ (reference sequence). The whole variable domain, filled in from reference TRBV7-9 and TRBJ1-3, reads DTGVSQNPRHKITKRGQNVTFRCDPISEHNRLYWYRQTLGQGPEFLTYFQNEAQLEKSRLLSDRFSAERPKGSFSTLEIQRTEQGDSAMYLCASSGGTGTGNTIYFGEGSWLTVV.

This chain uses TRBV11-2 with TRBJ2-7, with unresolved D. There are 15 residues in the CDR3. The V gene lost 5 bases and the J gene lost 2 bases, with 16 bases spanning the gap. Per the germline V gene, CDR1 is SGHAT and CDR2 is FQNNGV. The CDR3 DNA reads TGTGCCAGCAGCCAGGTGGGTGGTATTGCCTACGAGCAGTACTTC. Its protein is CASSQVGGIAYEQYF.

This clone showed up just once. V usage is TRBV2 and J usage is TRBJ2-7; TRBD2 might be the D (5 bases). Trimming shortened V by 6 bases and J by 3 bases, and 9 bases separated the two germline ends. The CDR3 sequence is 12 residues long. Germline CDR1 and CDR2: SNHLY and FYNNEI. CDR3: CASRGRLYEQYF. Here the CDR3 DNA reads TGTGCCAGCAGGGGGAGACTCTACGAGCAGTACTTC.

The V and J genes are TRBV7-6 and TRBJ2-5; 8 bases fit TRBD2. The CDR3 totals 15 residues. Per the germline V gene, CDR1 is SGHVS and CDR2 is FNYEAQ. V gave up 4 bases and J gave up 5 bases; unmatched junction bases: 9. Written as DNA, the CDR3 is TGTGCCAGCAGCTCTACGACTGGACTAGCCGAGACCCAGTACTTC. Its translation: CASSSTTGLAETQYF.

In nucleotides, the CDR3 is TGTGCCAGCGTGGGGACTAGCGGGGGCAAAGAGACCCAGTACTTC. Translation gives CASVGTSGGKETQYF. The J gene is TRBJ2-5, the V gene TRBV7-2, with 14 bases fitting TRBD2. The CDR3 spans 15 residues. CDR1 and CDR2 from the germline V gene are SGHTA and FQGNSA. The junction had 5 bases not matched to a gene; V was cut back by 8 bases and J by 3 bases.

This rearrangement joins TRBV5-6 to TRBJ2-5; TRBD2 aligns across 10 bases. This CDR3 has 15 amino acids. V lost 0 bases to trimming and J lost 4 bases; unmatched junction nucleotides: 3. Germline V gives CDR1 SGHDT, CDR2 YYEEEE. This CDR3 reads CASSLVASGGETQYF. As DNA, the CDR3 is TGTGCCAGCAGCTTGGTGGCTAGCGGGGGAGAGACCCAGTACTTC.

The genes are TRBV7-9 and TRBJ2-7; unclear D gene. Germline loops: CDR1 SEHNR, CDR2 FQNEAQ (reference sequence). Trimming cost V 2 bases and J 0 bases, with 8 bases left between them. The CDR3 has 14 residues. In DNA, the CDR3 is TGTGCCAGCAGCTTAAATAGCCTCTCCTACGAGCAGTACTTC. This gives the protein CASSLNSLSYEQYF.

The chain combines TRBV2 with TRBJ1-1; tentative D call: TRBD1 (6 bases). The germline V gene has CDR1 SNHLY and CDR2 FYNNEI. The CDR3 has 13 residues. V lost 7 bases and J lost 1, with 10 bases in between. The CDR3 DNA reads TGTGCCAGCAACATACAGGGGAACACTGAAGCTTTCTTT. It yields the protein CASNIQGNTEAFF. Supplemented by reference TRBV2 and TRBJ1-1, the full variable domain reads EPEVTQTPSHQVTQMGQEVILRCVPISNHLYFYWYRQILGQKVEFLVSFYNNEISEKSEIFDDQFSVERPDGSNFTLKIRSTKLEDSAMYFCASNIQGNTEAFFGQGTRLTVV.

The CDR3 DNA follows: TGTGCCAGCAGCTTAGGCTCCTACAATGAGCAGTTCTTC. It encodes CASSLGSYNEQFF. The rearrangement joins TRBV11-2 to TRBJ2-1; the D is unclear. The CDR3 contains 13 residues. The V gene's germline CDR1 is SGHAT and CDR2 FQNNGV. Between the trimmed V and J ends, which lost 1 base and 0 bases, there was a span of 1 base.

This chain joins TRBV7-3 and TRBJ1-6, with D perhaps matching TRBD1 (5 bases). Looked up from germline, CDR1 is SGHTA and CDR2 is FQGTGA. Trimming cost V 5 bases and J 9 bases, with 14 bases left between them. The CDR3 spans 14 residues. The CDR3 here is CASSIGHAGSPLHF. CDR3 DNA: TGTGCCAGCAGCATTGGACACGCCGGTTCACCCCTCCACTTT.

The V and J genes are TRBV25-1 and TRBJ2-5; 7 bases fit TRBD2. CDR3 length: 15 amino acids. Germline V gene data show CDR1 as MGHDK and CDR2 as SYGVNS. The V and J ends lost 3 bases and 1 base, in that order; junction bases with no gene match: 5. Here the CDR3 reads CASSDSSGAQETQYF. CDR3 sequence (DNA): TGTGCCAGCAGTGACTCCAGCGGGGCCCAAGAGACCCAGTACTTC.

The rearrangement links TRBV30 to TRBJ2-3, with TRBD2 matching over 7 bases. This CDR3 is 14 amino acids long. Germline-derived CDR1 and CDR2 are GTSNPN and SVGIG (reference sequence). V lost 0 bases and J lost 6; bases outside the gene matches: 6. DNA for the CDR3: TGTGCCTGGAGTGTGTTAGCGGGTGGGGATACGCAGTATTTT. Its protein product is CAWSVLAGGDTQYF.

V and J are TRBV14 and TRBJ2-3; D is unclear. The CDR3 covers 16 residues. V gave up 3 bases and J gave up 4 bases, with 17 bases separating them. Per the germline V gene, CDR1 is SGHDN and CDR2 is FVKESK. As DNA, the CDR3 is TGTGCCAGCAGCCATGGGGTACCTCTCGTCGCAGATACGCAGTATTTT. Protein: CASSHGVPLVADTQYF.

The sample holds a few counts of this clone. The chain uses TRBV19 and TRBJ1-2, with D tentatively TRBD1 (5 bases). Germline V gives CDR1 LNHDA, CDR2 SQIVND (reference sequence). The V gene lost 3 bases and the J gene lost 8 bases, with 16 bases spanning the gap. The length of the CDR3 is 14 residues. This CDR3 reads CASSMWKGTEGYTF. In DNA form, the CDR3 reads TGTGCCAGTAGTATGTGGAAGGGGACGGAAGGCTACACCTTC.

The gene calls are TRBV5-1 and TRBJ2-7; D might be TRBD2 (5 bases). The CDR3 contains 14 residues. Germline V gene data show CDR1 as SGHRS and CDR2 as YFSETQ. The V end lost 7 bases, the J end lost 0 bases, and 14 bases lay between the germline ends. The CDR3 sequence: CASRQQRFSYEQYF. The DNA for the CDR3 is TGCGCCAGCCGCCAGCAGCGGTTCTCCTACGAGCAGTACTTC. The full variable domain, with the rest looked up from reference TRBV5-1 and TRBJ2-7, is KAGVTQTPRYLIKTRGQQVTLSCSPISGHRSVSWYQQTPGQGLQFLFEYFSETQRNKGNFPGRFSGRQFSNSRSEMNVSTLELGDSALYLCASRQQRFSYEQYFGPGTRLTVT.

This chain joins TRBV7-2 and TRBJ2-7, with 8 bases identical to TRBD1. Germline assignment: CDR1 SGHTA and CDR2 FQGNSA. This CDR3 has 12 residues. Trimming took 4 bases from V and 6 from J; bases not matched to a gene: 2. The CDR3 DNA follows: TGTGCCAGCAGCTCCAGGGGGCCCGAGCAGTACTTC. It yields the protein CASSSRGPEQYF.

The chain joins TRBV4-1 to TRBJ2-1; D is uncertain. The CDR3 is 12 residues long. The ends were cut back, 4 bases at V and 12 bases at J, with 13 bases in the middle. CDR1 is MGHRA and CDR2 is YSYEKL in the germline V gene. CDR3 amino acids: CASSLPAVGQFF. The CDR3 DNA reads TGCGCCAGCAGCCTTCCAGCCGTGGGGCAGTTCTTC.

The chain recombines TRBV4-1 with TRBJ1-1; D may be TRBD1 (6 bases). V lost 0 bases and J lost 4, with 15 bases in between. This CDR3 spans 16 amino acids. Germline CDR1 and CDR2: MGHRA and YSYEKL. CDR3 sequence (DNA): TGCGCCAGCAGCCAAGAGCTTGCTATAGGGGGCACTGAAGCTTTCTTT. Its protein is CASSQELAIGGTEAFF.

The chain uses TRBV14 and TRBJ2-7; 7 bases map to TRBD2. The J segment lost 2 bases and the V segment lost 5 bases, leaving 6 bases of the junction unmatched. This CDR3 has 14 residues. The germline V gene has CDR1 SGHDN and CDR2 FVKESK. The CDR3 sequence is CASSFVGGTYEQYF. The CDR3 DNA follows: TGTGCCAGCAGCTTCGTGGGGGGGACCTACGAGCAGTACTTC.